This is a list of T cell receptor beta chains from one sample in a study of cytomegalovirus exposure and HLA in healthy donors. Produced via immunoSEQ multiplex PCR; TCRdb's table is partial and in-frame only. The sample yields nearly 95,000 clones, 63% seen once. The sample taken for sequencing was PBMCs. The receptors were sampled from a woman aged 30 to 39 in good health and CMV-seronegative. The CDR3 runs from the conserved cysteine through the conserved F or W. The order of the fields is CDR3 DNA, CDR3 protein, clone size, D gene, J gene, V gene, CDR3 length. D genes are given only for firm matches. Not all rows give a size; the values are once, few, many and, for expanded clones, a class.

CDR3 DNA: TGTGCCAGCAGCTTCGGACTAGCGGGAGGGTGGGCAGATACGCAGTATTTT
CDR3 protein: CASSFGLAGGWADTQYF
clone size: -
D gene: TRBD2
J gene: TRBJ2-3
V gene: TRBV7-9
CDR3 length: 17

CDR3 DNA: TGCGCCAGCAGTGCGGTCTACACAGATACGCAGTATTTT
CDR3 protein: CASSAVYTDTQYF
clone size: -
D gene: -
J gene: TRBJ2-3
V gene: TRBV10-1
CDR3 length: 13

CDR3 DNA: TGTGCCAGTAGTGGGGACAGCTCTGGGGCCAACGTCCTGACTTTC
CDR3 protein: CASSGDSSGANVLTF
clone size: -
D gene: TRBD1
J gene: TRBJ2-6
V gene: TRBV19
CDR3 length: 15

CDR3 DNA: TGTGCCAGCAGCCCGGACAGGGTGAGCTCACCCCTCCACTTT
CDR3 protein: CASSPDRVSSPLHF
clone size: -
D gene: TRBD1
J gene: TRBJ1-6
V gene: TRBV11-2
CDR3 length: 14

CDR3 DNA: TGTGCCAGCAGACGTGGAGTAGGAATGAACACTGAAGCTTTCTTT
CDR3 protein: CASRRGVGMNTEAFF
clone size: -
D gene: -
J gene: TRBJ1-1
V gene: TRBV27
CDR3 length: 15

CDR3 DNA: TGTGCCAGCAGCCACTTTGTCGGGGGAGACTACGAGCAGTACTTC
CDR3 protein: CASSHFVGGDYEQYF
clone size: once
D gene: -
J gene: TRBJ2-7
V gene: TRBV11-2
CDR3 length: 15

CDR3 DNA: TGTGCCAGTAGTATAGGGAGCCGCTACGAGCAGTACTTC
CDR3 protein: CASSIGSRYEQYF
clone size: -
D gene: -
J gene: TRBJ2-7
V gene: TRBV19
CDR3 length: 13

CDR3 DNA: TGTGCCAGTAGTATCCTAGCGGGGGGACATCAGTTCTTC
CDR3 protein: CASSILAGGHQFF
clone size: -
D gene: TRBD2
J gene: TRBJ2-1
V gene: TRBV19
CDR3 length: 13

CDR3 DNA: TGTGCCAGCAGCTTAGCCGGGGAGGGCCATAATGAAAAACTGTTTTTT
CDR3 protein: CASSLAGEGHNEKLFF
clone size: -
D gene: -
J gene: TRBJ1-4
V gene: TRBV7-6
CDR3 length: 16

CDR3 DNA: TGCGCCAGCAGTGCGGCGGCCCTGGGCAATCAGCCCCAGCATTTT
CDR3 protein: CASSAAALGNQPQHF
clone size: -
D gene: -
J gene: TRBJ1-5
V gene: TRBV10-2
CDR3 length: 15

CDR3 DNA: TGTGCCAGCAGTAGAGACAGCCAAGAGACCCAGTACTTC
CDR3 protein: CASSRDSQETQYF
clone size: -
D gene: -
J gene: TRBJ2-5
V gene: TRBV2
CDR3 length: 13

CDR3 DNA: TGTGCCAGCAGACCCCTCCCGGGGGGCGAGCAGTTCTTC
CDR3 protein: CASRPLPGGEQFF
clone size: -
D gene: -
J gene: TRBJ2-1
V gene: TRBV6-5
CDR3 length: 13